This T cell receptor (beta chain) is drawn from a study of blood T cell repertoires in COVID-19 (TCRdb year 2020). Broadly, across the study: Samples covering the acute and convalescent phases of COVID-19 were provided by collaborators in the United States, Italy and Spain. The dataset comprised deeply sampled blood TCRbeta repertoires from subjects exposed to, actively infected with, or recovered from COVID-19. HLA class I and class II types, where available, came from metadata supplied by the sample provider rather than from assay-based typing. The sample metadata nearly always contained a de-identified subject ID, COVID-19 status, age in years and sex. Samples were obtained from the ongoing ImmuneRACE study (first 160 participants) and from 1,254 subjects provided by 6 global collaborators. The material from the prospective study consisted of cDNA or gDNA derived from T cells, B-cell-depleted T cells, or PBMCs. A freely available public database, intended as a resource for researchers studying the immune response to SARS-CoV-2, is where the repertoires were released.

As for this clone: Its recognized antigen is unknown. Base-call qualities are not available, and no considerably larger clone is one nucleotide away.

In the prospective study, participants were about 18 to 95 years old, resided in around 25 geographic areas of the United States, and were enrolled through a virtual design. In the prospective study, participants were assigned to cohorts based on the clinical history participants reported in a screening survey and a study questionnaire. In the prospective study, whole blood, serum and a nasopharyngeal or oropharyngeal swab were collected from each participant by mobile phlebotomists. Over a roughly 2-month period, participants in the prospective study had the option of providing additional blood draws and questionnaires. Prospective study blood samples were shipped either frozen or at room temperature before DNA extraction. TCRbeta CDR3 regions were amplified from genomic DNA using the immunoSEQ Assay, a bias-controlled multiplex PCR. Processing in the source paper ran as follows. The number of nucleated cells in each sample was estimated by amplification of reference gene primers within the assay. Sequence reads were collapsed and filtered to measure the absolute abundance of every unique TCRbeta CDR3 rearrangement. Productive Simpson clonality was computed per sample as the square root of Simpson's diversity index over productive rearrangements. TCRdb limited this immuneACCESS table to in-frame rearrangements with V and J called. A share of clones is missing; checked studies link under half to unresolved V genes, and the rest is unexplained. V, J and clone size derive from that table, while D and trimming were established from the DNA sequence. For this sample the table gives under 300,000 clones, of which around 87% were detected only once. The biggest ten clones account for approximately 3.5% of the sample.

The study at large found these results: How much clinical and demographic metadata was included differed by source and by participant, and the metadata was provided uncurated.

The V end loses 0 bases and the J end loses 8 bases, and a stretch of 16 bases separates them. The germline V gene encodes CDR1 LGHDT and CDR2 YNNKEL (reference sequence). The CDR3 numbers 16 residues from cysteine through phenylalanine. The DNA shown is the 48-base CDR3, in frame from base 1. Material for sequencing was PBMCs or T cells enriched from blood (not recorded which). This clonotype originated in a woman aged 40 to 50 with acute COVID-19. The chain joins TRBV3-1 (or the pseudogene TRBV3-2) to TRBJ2-2; TRBD2 might be the D gene, on 5 matching bases. The bases are TGTGCCAGCAGCCAAGAGTTGGTTAGCGCGGTTGGGGAGCTGTTTTTT. This encodes CASSQELVSAVGELFF.